This T cell receptor (beta chain) appears in the sequencing data of a study of human T cells and chemical hapten exposure. In its sample, this clonotype was seen a few times. Time point of the sample: pre-sensitization, week 0. This sample's treatment: therapeutic diphenylcyclopropenone sensitization with weekly scalp DPC. Single cDNA molecules in the library carried unique molecular identifiers attached during preparation. A single record per CDR3 protein comes from TCRdb applying MiXCR to the RACE reads. The sample yields 270,000 or so distinct CDR3 sequences, roughly 7.7% seen once. V was clipped by 6 bases and J by 8 bases; unmatched bases: 7. This CDR3 has 14 residues. Germline assignment: CDR1 MDHEN and CDR2 SYDVKM.

V is TRBV28 and J is TRBJ1-4, with 9 bases identical to TRBD1. This TCR was sampled from a man between 18 and 35 years old with alopecia areata. Some clones in this sample may be carry-over from other donors' samples. The sequencing used whole blood, collected in connection with sensitization to the hapten diphenylcyclopropenone (DPC). CDR3 coding DNA: TGTGCCAGCAGCTCGGGACAGGGACGAGAAAAACTGTTTTTT. Translation gives CASSSGQGREKLFF.